A selection of T cell receptor beta chains follows, all from one sample in a study of blood T cell repertoires in COVID-19. The protocol was immunoSEQ multiplex PCR, while the TCRdb copy is restricted to in-frame clones and leaves out a portion. The data hold approximately 84,000 clones, with roughly 90% observed a single time. Material: peripheral blood. The receptor set was obtained from a human donor with active COVID-19. The donor label of this sample is uncertain. Both conserved end residues are part of each CDR3. Clone size, where shown, is once, few, many, or a class for clones that have expanded.

.,TRBJ2-3,TRBV5-4,CASSLWVAGPSTDTQYF
.,TRBJ1-2,TRBV7-9,CASSTDSHGNYGYTF
.,TRBJ1-5,TRBV2,CASRGDSSNQPQHF
.,TRBJ1-1,TRBV5-1,CASSSAGLAQNTEAFF
.,TRBJ2-1,TRBV7-2,CASSTYARGRGNEQFF
.,TRBJ2-3,TRBV7-5,CARSLARQGCTDTQYF
.,TRBJ2-7,TRBV19,CASSDGTGVIYEQYF
.,TRBJ1-4,TRBV5-1,CASSSGYRGVEEKLFF
few,TRBJ1-5,TRBV7-3,CASSPPPAGAYNQPQHF
.,TRBJ1-1,TRBV27,CASSSYTEAFF
.,TRBJ1-4,TRBV7-9,CASSLDRGRANEKLFF
.,TRBJ2-5,TRBV5-4,CASSPVYQETQYF
once,TRBJ2-7,TRBV6-5,CASSYSKGGLGYEQYF
.,TRBJ1-2,TRBV19,CASSIQTGGYGYTF
.,TRBJ2-3,TRBV2,CASREIDRPRDTQYF
.,TRBJ1-2,TRBV11-2,CASSPGLTYGYTF
once,TRBJ2-1,TRBV7-2,CASSLTRDNYNEQFF
.,TRBJ1-5,TRBV5-6,CASSLVGDNQPQHF
.,TRBJ2-7,TRBV30,CAWSEGGTYEQYF
.,TRBJ2-1,TRBV11-2,CASSLALPGGEQFF
once,TRBJ1-4,TRBV5-4,CASSSTTGMNEKLFF
.,TRBJ1-4,TRBV28,CASSSPGQGATNEKLFF
.,TRBJ2-7,TRBV7-9,CASSLSLSGFYEQYF
.,TRBJ2-7,TRBV11-2,CASSTLDSYEQYF
few,TRBJ2-7,TRBV5-6,CASSLVISGGFNEQYF
.,TRBJ1-1,TRBV10-3,CAISESGGGLDTEAFF
once,TRBJ2-5,TRBV24-1,CATSDGPGGLFQETQYF
once,TRBJ1-1,TRBV7-2,CASSLSRTGPGTTEAFF
.,TRBJ2-7,TRBV6-5,CASRENIIDEQYF
.,TRBJ2-1,TRBV5-1,CASSLGAYSSYNEQFF
.,TRBJ2-1,TRBV11-2,CASSLITGAANEQFF
.,TRBJ1-1,TRBV5-1,CASSINPGRAEAFF
.,TRBJ2-3,TRBV4-3,CASSQGTSGGDTQYF
.,TRBJ2-1,TRBV29-1,CSVTGGATYNEQFF
.,TRBJ1-4,TRBV4-3,CASSQERGQGNEKLFF
.,TRBJ1-1,TRBV6-5,CASSYSFDSKNTEAFF
.,TRBJ1-1,TRBV18,CASSPDRGVPRTEAFF
once,TRBJ2-3,TRBV7-2,CASSKQGADTQYF
.,TRBJ2-7,TRBV3-1/TRBV3-2,CASSPLAGGRYEQYF
.,TRBJ2-7,TRBV15,CATSATGQGLSYEQYF
.,TRBJ2-2,TRBV10-2,CASRSGNTNTGELFF
.,TRBJ2-7,TRBV27,CASSLVGTGYEQYF
.,TRBJ2-7,TRBV30,CAWKYGGGEQYF
few,TRBJ2-1,TRBV29-1,CSVVTQDRGLLHNEQFF
once,TRBJ2-3,TRBV7-9,CASSSGTSGASDTQYF